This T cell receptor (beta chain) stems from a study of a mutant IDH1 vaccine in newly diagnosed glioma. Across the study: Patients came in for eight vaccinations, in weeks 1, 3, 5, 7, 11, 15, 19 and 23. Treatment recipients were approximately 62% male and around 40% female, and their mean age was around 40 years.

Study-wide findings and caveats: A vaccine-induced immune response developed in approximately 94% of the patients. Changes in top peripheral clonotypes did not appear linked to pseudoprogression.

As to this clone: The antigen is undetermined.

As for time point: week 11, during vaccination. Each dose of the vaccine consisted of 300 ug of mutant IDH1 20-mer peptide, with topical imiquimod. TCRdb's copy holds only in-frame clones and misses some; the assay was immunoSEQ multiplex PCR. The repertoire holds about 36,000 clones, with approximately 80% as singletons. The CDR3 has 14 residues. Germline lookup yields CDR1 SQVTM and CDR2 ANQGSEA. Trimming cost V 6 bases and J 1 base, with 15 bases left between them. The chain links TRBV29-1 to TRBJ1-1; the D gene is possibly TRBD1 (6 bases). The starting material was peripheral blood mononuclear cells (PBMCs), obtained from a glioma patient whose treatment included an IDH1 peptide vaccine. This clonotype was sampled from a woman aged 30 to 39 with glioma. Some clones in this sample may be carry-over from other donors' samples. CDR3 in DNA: TGCAGCGTCCGGGGGCAGGGAAGGAACACTGAAGCTTTCTTT. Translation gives CSVRGQGRNTEAFF.